One sample yielded the 11 T cell receptor beta chains listed below, sequenced in a study of control samples from healthy donors and cancer patients (dated by TCRdb to about 2020). The library was generated by the immunoSEQ multiplex PCR assay. TCRdb took this table from immuneACCESS and kept in-frame rearrangements with V and J called. Such tables lack part of the clones; where checked against another copy, unresolved V genes explain under half of the gap, and the rest is unexplained. For this sample there are some 150,000 clones; 96% appear just once. The ten largest clones capture 1% of the sample. What was sequenced was blood. Receptor source: a woman in her thirties in good health.

CDR3 bases: TGTGCCAGCAGTTTTGGGACAGGGAGGGACTTCAATCAGCCCCAGCATTTT. Its translation is CASSFGTGRDFNQPQHF. The V and J genes are TRBV6-2 or TRBV6-3 and TRBJ1-5; 9 bases map to TRBD1. The CDR3 consists of 17 residues. Germline loops: CDR1 MNHEY, CDR2 SVGEGT. J was trimmed by 3 bases and V by 4 bases; bases with no gene match: 10.

This clone was counted a single time. The rearrangement links TRBV2 to TRBJ1-5, with 10 bases matching TRBD1. The CDR3 sequence is 15 residues long. V shed 5 bases and J 1 base; nucleotides not matched to a gene: 2. Germline lookup yields CDR1 SNHLY and CDR2 FYNNEI. The CDR3 is CASSRTGGSNQPQHF. CDR3 nucleotides: TGTGCCAGCAGTAGGACAGGGGGGAGCAATCAGCCCCAGCATTTT.

The chain employs TRBV9 and TRBJ2-2; 8 nucleotides agree with TRBD2. Germline V gene lookup returns CDR1 SGDLS and CDR2 YYNGEE. The CDR3 consists of 15 residues. V was pared by 0 bases and J by 5 bases, with 3 bases of the junction left unmatched. The CDR3 loop reads CASSVVGRGTGELFF. The CDR3 coding sequence is TGTGCCAGCAGCGTAGTCGGGAGGGGGACCGGGGAGCTGTTTTTT.

This chain links TRBV6-5 with TRBJ2-2, with D perhaps matching TRBD2 (6 bases). The ends were cut back, 11 bases at V and 4 bases at J, with 14 bases in the middle. CDR3 length: 13 residues. Germline V gene lookup returns CDR1 MNHEY and CDR2 SVGAGI. The CDR3 sequence: CASNPSVTGELFF. CDR3 sequence (DNA): TGTGCCTCAAATCCTAGCGTCACCGGGGAGCTGTTTTTT.

The V call is TRBV6-1, the J call TRBJ1-5; D call uncertain. Deletions cut 3 bases from V and 2 bases from J, with 5 bases between. CDR3 length: 13 amino acids. Germline V gene lookup returns CDR1 MNHNS and CDR2 SASEGT. The CDR3 DNA reads TGTGCCAGCAGTGACGGGGGCAATCAGCCCCAGCATTTT. Its protein is CASSDGGNQPQHF.

The V gene is TRBV10-1, the J gene TRBJ2-3; no reliable D call. This CDR3 spans 13 amino acids. Trimming took off 5 bases at V and 2 bases at J, with 8 bases between the two ends. CDR1 and CDR2 from the germline V gene are WNHNN and SYGVQD (reference sequence). The CDR3 sequence is CASSSHLTDTQYF. CDR3 DNA: TGCGCCAGCAGTAGTCATCTCACAGATACGCAGTATTTT.

This clone was recorded only once. This sequence joins TRBV7-2 and TRBJ2-7; 12 positions agree with TRBD2. CDR3 length: 16 residues. The junction had 7 bases not matched to a gene; V was cut back by 5 bases and J by 2 bases. Per germline, CDR1 SGHTA and CDR2 FQGNSA. The CDR3 DNA sequence: TGTGCCAGCAGCCCATCGACTAGCGGGAGTACCTACGAGCAGTACTTC. Translated, it gives CASSPSTSGSTYEQYF.

The chain links TRBV7-9 to TRBJ2-3; D is unresolved. The CDR3 totals 13 residues. CDR1 SEHNR and CDR2 FQNEAQ come from the germline V gene (reference sequence). The V end lost 5 bases, the J end lost 5 bases, and 11 bases lay between the germline ends. CDR3 in DNA: TGTGCCAGCAGCCCCACCTGGGGAGATACGCAGTATTTT. Its translation is CASSPTWGDTQYF.

The V call is TRBV15, the J call TRBJ2-1; 12 bases line up with TRBD2. Trimming at V came to 6 bases and at J to 1 base, leaving 13 bases not matched to a gene. This CDR3 has 19 residues. Germline CDR1 is LNHNV and CDR2 is YYDKDF (reference sequence). This CDR3 reads CATSPSGLAGHSSYNEQFF. CDR3 sequence (DNA): TGTGCCACCAGTCCCTCAGGACTAGCGGGACACTCATCCTACAATGAGCAGTTCTTC.

The chain couples TRBV9 to TRBJ2-3; no reliable D call. Trimming cost V 0 bases and J 0 bases, with 11 bases left between them. Germline V gives CDR1 SGDLS, CDR2 YYNGEE. This CDR3 is 16 amino acids long. The CDR3 loop is CASSVGSSPSTDTQYF. The DNA of the CDR3 is TGTGCCAGCAGCGTAGGGTCCTCTCCTAGCACAGATACGCAGTATTTT.

This chain uses TRBV5-6 with TRBJ1-6; tentative D call: TRBD1 (5 bases). Germline loops: CDR1 SGHDT, CDR2 YYEEEE. V shed 4 bases and J shed 7 bases, with 15 bases lying between them. The CDR3 is made up of 15 amino acids. The CDR3 DNA reads TGTGCCAGCAGCCTACCGGGACTACAAAATTCACCCCTCCACTTT. This gives the protein CASSLPGLQNSPLHF.